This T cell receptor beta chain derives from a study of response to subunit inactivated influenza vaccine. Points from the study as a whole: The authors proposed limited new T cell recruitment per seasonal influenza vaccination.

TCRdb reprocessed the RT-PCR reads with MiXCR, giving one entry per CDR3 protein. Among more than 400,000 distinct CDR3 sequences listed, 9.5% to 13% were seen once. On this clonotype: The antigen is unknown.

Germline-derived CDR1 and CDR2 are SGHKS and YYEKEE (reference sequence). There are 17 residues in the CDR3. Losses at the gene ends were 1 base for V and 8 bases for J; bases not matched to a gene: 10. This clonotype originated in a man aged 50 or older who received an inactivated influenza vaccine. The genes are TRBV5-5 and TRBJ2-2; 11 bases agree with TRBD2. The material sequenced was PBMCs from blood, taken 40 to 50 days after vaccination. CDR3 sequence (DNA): TGTGCCAGCAGCTTGATCCCCGGGACTAGCGGTCCGGGGGAGCTGTTTTTT. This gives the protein CASSLIPGTSGPGELFF. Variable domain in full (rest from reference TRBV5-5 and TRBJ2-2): DAGVTQSPTHLIKTRGQQVTLRCSPISGHKSVSWYQQVLGQGPQFIFQYYEKEERGRGNFPDRFSARQFPNYSSELNVNALLLGDSALYLCASSLIPGTSGPGELFFGEGSRLTVL.